The present T cell receptor (beta chain) was sequenced within a study of blood T cells in healthy people across ages. General observations from the study: Diversity of TCR beta per million T cells declined in a roughly linear way with age.

Germline V gene data show CDR1 as SQVTM and CDR2 as ANQGSEA. The CDR3 length is 14 residues. Researchers collected roughly 10 milliliters of peripheral blood from every single donor. To note about this clonotype: Antigen: not known.

It was with a sample-barcoded 5' primer and a J-beta primer mix that a second PCR of about 6 to 12 cycles was run. There were at least 2.5 million CDR3-containing paired-end reads obtained from each sample. TCRdb redid the calling of the 5' RACE reads with MiXCR, one entry per CDR3 protein. The table includes about 810,000 distinct CDR3 sequences, around 36% detected once. Sequenced sample: blood. The chain recombines TRBV29-1 with TRBJ2-1; TRBD1 or TRBD2 may be the D gene (7 bases each). The DNA end is more similar to TRBJ2-7, so the J call may be wrong. This TCR came from a man aged 18 to 35 in good health. The CDR3 sequence is CSVESGTAGNEQYF. Written as DNA, the CDR3 is TGCAGCGTTGAGTCCGGGACAGCGGGGAATGAGCAGTACTTC.